This T cell receptor beta chain was sequenced for a study of T cell responses to AZD1222 COVID-19 vaccine. Comment on this clone: Antigen: not known.

Study-level points and caveats: Per reports, nearly half of all spike-specific TCRs target regions that are unmutated in variants. Of the AZD1222 recipients, only six were seropositive at baseline. It should be noted that donors were predominantly white British and more often female, and clonal diversity was possibly underestimated. The study found Spike-specific TCR breadth and depth rose after two AZD1222 doses.

With 5 bases removed from V and 5 bases from J, the gap between germline ends came to 6 bases. The CDR3 totals 11 residues. Germline CDR1 reads SEHNR; CDR2 reads FQNEAQ (reference sequence). Generated by immunoSEQ multiplex PCR, the TCRdb table keeps only in-frame clones and is missing some. This table has around 150,000 clones, about 89% appearing once. The material sequenced was peripheral blood, taken 28 days after the second AZD1222 dose. The chain has TRBV7-9 and TRBJ1-1; no clear D gene. The origin of this receptor is an adult who received the AZD1222 COVID-19 vaccine. CDR3 protein: CASSLRTEAFF. The DNA for the CDR3 is TGTGCCAGCAGCCTAAGAACTGAAGCTTTCTTT.